This T cell receptor delta chain was sequenced during a study of gamma-delta T cells after stem cell transplantation. TCRdb made new clone calls on the RT-PCR reads using CATT. Among about 4,500 delta-chain clones listed, approximately 16% were seen once. V lost 3 bases and J 0 bases, leaving 17 bases between the germline ends. The CDR3 is made up of 17 amino acids. The germline V gene has CDR1 TSWWSYY and CDR2 QGS. Comment on this clone: Other DNA variants within this sample encode the same CDR3.

Sequences were obtained from gamma-delta T cells. The TCR sequence derives from a human donor. It is not recorded whose cells these are; they may come from a transplant donor. The J gene is TRDJ1, the V gene TRDV1, with D possibly being TRDD3 (6 bases). The CDR3 is CALGDLPPRGYTDKLIF. In DNA, the CDR3 is TGTGCTCTTGGGGACCTCCCCCCCCGGGGATACACCGATAAACTCATCTTT.